This TCR beta chain was obtained from a study of shared clonotypes between healthy human individuals. At the deep level, the assay was run. Assay used: immunoSEQ multiplex PCR; TCRdb lists only in-frame clones, some missing. Of around 500,000 clones listed, approximately 81% are singletons. As regards this clone: Antigen unknown.

Every donor was a Caucasian adult from Nashville, Tennessee. Study results and caveats: An expected dependence of interdonor clonotype sharing on sequencing depth was noted. Genetic and exposure-history diversity was limited by the small donor number.

The CDR3 has 19 amino acids. With 4 bases clipped from V and 5 bases from J, the junction kept 21 bases outside the gene matches. Per the germline V gene, CDR1 is MDHEN and CDR2 is SYDVKM. V gene TRBV28 combines with J gene TRBJ2-7; 9 bases line up with TRBD2. The specimen sequenced was PBMCs. The sequence derives from a woman aged 40 to 55 in good health. Some clones in this sample may be carry-over from other donors' samples. The chain's CDR3 is CASSSPEVAGDHQRDEQYF. CDR3 coding DNA: TGTGCCAGCAGTTCCCCGGAAGTAGCGGGAGACCACCAACGTGACGAGCAGTACTTC.